The following is a T cell receptor (beta chain) sequence with its context. Its antigen remains unknown. This sample was included in a study of T cells expressing NK-cell markers. Study at large: It was sorted CD3+CD56-NKG2C+, CD3+CD56+NKG2C- and CD3+CD56+NKG2C+ T cells that provided the TCR beta repertoires.

The CDR3 sequence is 15 residues long. The study's findings and limits: Leadership of the CD3+CD56-NKG2C+ fraction also belonged to these clonotypes in several donors.

TCRdb reprocessed the 5' RACE reads and keeps a single row for each CDR3 protein, giving no DNA. Seen in this sample are a few hundred thousand distinct CDR3 sequences; the ten most common clones hold approximately 0.42%. Source material: blood T cells: a sorted CD56 or NKG2C T cell subset, CD4+ or CD8+ T cells, or bulk PBMC T cells (not recorded which). The chain uses TRBV12-3 or TRBV12-4 and TRBJ1-3; TCRdb gives TRBD1 as the D gene, but with no DNA this cannot be confirmed. This TCR was sampled from a man aged 18 to 30 in good health. CDR3 in amino acids: CASSSPGGYGNTIYF.